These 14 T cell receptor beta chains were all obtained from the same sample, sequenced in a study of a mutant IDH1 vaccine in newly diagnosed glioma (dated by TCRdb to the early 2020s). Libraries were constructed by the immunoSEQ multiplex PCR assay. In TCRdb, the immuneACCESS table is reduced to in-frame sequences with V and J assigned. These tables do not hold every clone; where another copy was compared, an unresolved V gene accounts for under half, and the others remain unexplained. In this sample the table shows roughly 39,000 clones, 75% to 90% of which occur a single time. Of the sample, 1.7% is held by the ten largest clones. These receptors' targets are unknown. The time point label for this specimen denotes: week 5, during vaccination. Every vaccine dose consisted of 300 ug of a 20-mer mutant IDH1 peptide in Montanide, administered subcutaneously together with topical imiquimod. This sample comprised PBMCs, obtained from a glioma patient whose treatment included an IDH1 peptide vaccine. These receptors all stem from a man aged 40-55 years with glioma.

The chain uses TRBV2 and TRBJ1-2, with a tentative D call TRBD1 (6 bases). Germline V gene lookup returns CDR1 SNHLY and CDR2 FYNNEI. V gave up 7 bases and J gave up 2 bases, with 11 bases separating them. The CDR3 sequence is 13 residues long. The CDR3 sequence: CASNQGQNYGYTF. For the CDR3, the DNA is TGTGCCAGCAATCAGGGGCAGAACTATGGCTACACCTTC.

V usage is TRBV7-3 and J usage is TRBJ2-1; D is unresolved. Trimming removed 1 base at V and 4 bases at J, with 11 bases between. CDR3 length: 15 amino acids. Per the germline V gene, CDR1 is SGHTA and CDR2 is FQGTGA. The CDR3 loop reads CASSLSVMKYNEQFF. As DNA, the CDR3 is TGTGCCAGCAGCTTAAGCGTGATGAAGTACAATGAGCAGTTCTTC.

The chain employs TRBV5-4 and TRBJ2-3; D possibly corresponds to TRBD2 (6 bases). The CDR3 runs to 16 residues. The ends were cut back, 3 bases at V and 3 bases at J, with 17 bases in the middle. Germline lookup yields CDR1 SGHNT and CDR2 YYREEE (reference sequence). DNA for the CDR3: TGTGCCAGCAGCTCTATTTTAGCGGCTACTACAGATACGCAGTATTTT. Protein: CASSSILAATTDTQYF.

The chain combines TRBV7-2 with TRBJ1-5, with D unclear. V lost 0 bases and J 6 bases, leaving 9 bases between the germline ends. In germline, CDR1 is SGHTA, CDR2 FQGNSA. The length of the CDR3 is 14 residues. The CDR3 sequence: CASSLAGSAQPQHF. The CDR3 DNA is TGTGCCAGCAGCTTAGCAGGGTCGGCTCAGCCCCAGCATTTT.

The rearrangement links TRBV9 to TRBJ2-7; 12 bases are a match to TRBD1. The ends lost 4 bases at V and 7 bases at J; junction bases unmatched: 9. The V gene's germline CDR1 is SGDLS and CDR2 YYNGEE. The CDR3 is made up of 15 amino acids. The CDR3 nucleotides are TGTGCCAGCAGCCCCCTGGGACAGGGGGCGCGTGAGCAGTACTTC. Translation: CASSPLGQGAREQYF.

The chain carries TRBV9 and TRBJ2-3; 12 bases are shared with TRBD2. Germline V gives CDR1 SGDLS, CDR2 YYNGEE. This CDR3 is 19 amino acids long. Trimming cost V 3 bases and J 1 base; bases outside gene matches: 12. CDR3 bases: TGTGCCAGCAGCGCCATAACTAGCGGGAGGAGATACGGCACAGATACGCAGTATTTT. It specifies CASSAITSGRRYGTDTQYF.

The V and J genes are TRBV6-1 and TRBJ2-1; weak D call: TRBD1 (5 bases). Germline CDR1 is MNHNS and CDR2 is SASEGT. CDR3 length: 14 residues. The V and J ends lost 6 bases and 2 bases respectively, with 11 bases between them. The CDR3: CASRADIAYNEQFF. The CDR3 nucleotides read TGTGCCAGCAGGGCGGACATCGCCTACAATGAGCAGTTCTTC.

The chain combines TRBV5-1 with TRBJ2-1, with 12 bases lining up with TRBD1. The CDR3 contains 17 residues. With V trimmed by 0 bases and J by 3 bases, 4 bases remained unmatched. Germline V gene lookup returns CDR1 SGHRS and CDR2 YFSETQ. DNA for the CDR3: TGCGCCAGCAGCTTGGCCGGGGACAGGGGGCGCTACAATGAGCAGTTCTTC. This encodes CASSLAGDRGRYNEQFF.

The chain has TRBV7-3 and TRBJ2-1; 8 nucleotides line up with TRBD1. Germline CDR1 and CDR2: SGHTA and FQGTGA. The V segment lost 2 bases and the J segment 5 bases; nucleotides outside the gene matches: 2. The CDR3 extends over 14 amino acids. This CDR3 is CASSLGQGHNEQFF. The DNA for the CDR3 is TGTGCCAGCAGCTTAGGACAGGGTCACAATGAGCAGTTCTTC. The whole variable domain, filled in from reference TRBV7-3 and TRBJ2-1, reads GAGVSQTPSNKVTEKGKYVELRCDPISGHTALYWYRQSLGQGPEFLIYFQGTGAADDSGLPNDRFFAVRPEGSVSTLKIQRTERGDSAVYLCASSLGQGHNEQFFGPGTRLTVL.

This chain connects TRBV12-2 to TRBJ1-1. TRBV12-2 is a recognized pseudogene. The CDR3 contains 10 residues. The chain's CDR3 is CASRFPEAFF. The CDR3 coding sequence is TGTGCAAGTCGCTTCCCTGAAGCTTTCTTT.

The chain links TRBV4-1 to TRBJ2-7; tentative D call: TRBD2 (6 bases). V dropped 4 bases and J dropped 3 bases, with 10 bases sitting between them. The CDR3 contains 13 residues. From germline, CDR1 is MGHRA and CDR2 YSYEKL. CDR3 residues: CASSPSVNYEQYF. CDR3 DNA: TGCGCCAGCAGCCCTAGCGTGAACTACGAGCAGTACTTC.

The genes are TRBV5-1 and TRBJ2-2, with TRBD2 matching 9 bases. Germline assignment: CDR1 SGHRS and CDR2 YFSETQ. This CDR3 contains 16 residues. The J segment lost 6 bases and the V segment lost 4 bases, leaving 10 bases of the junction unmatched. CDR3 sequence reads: CASSAGAGGVSGELFF. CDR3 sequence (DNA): TGCGCCAGCAGCGCCGGTGCGGGAGGGGTCTCCGGGGAGCTGTTTTTT. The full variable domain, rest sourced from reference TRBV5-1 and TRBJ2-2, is KAGVTQTPRYLIKTRGQQVTLSCSPISGHRSVSWYQQTPGQGLQFLFEYFSETQRNKGNFPGRFSGRQFSNSRSEMNVSTLELGDSALYLCASSAGAGGVSGELFFGEGSRLTVL.

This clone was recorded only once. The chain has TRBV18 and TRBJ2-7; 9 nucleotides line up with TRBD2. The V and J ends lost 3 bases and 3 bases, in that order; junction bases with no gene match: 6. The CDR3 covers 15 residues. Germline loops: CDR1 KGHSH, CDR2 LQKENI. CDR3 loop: CASSPPGLALYEQYF. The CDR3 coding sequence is TGTGCCAGCTCACCTCCGGGACTAGCCCTCTACGAGCAGTACTTC.

Written as DNA, the CDR3 is TGTGCCAGCAGCTTAGGAGCGGGAGCTTACAATGAGCAGTTCTTC. Translated, it gives CASSLGAGAYNEQFF. The chain carries TRBV7-8 and TRBJ2-1; 8 nucleotides line up with TRBD2. The germline gives CDR1 SGHVS, CDR2 FQNEAQ. This CDR3 is built from 15 residues. V lost 1 base to trimming and J lost 4 bases; unmatched junction nucleotides: 3.